Listed below are T cell receptor delta chains from one sample, sequenced in a study of Vδ1+ human thymocytes. TCRdb re-called the multiplex PCR reads via CATT. The sample carries tens of thousands of delta-chain clones, approximately 15% recorded once. The sample taken for sequencing was Vdelta1+ gamma-delta thymocytes from the thymus. These receptors were collected from a boy in the first two years of life who had congenital heart surgery. Each CDR3 is given with its conserved first and last residue. The D gene is left open where the match is weak. Not every row has a clone size; where given, it reads once, few, many or a size class.

TRDV2	TRDD3	TRDJ3	.	CACDDTGGSSSWDTRQMFF	TGTGCCTGTGACGATACTGGGGGATCCAGCTCCTGGGACACCCGACAGATGTTTTTC
TRDV1	TRDD3	TRDJ1	few	CALGEICSAGRGIHLIF	TGTGCTCTTGGGGAAATCTGCTCCGCTGGTAGGGGGATACATCTCATCTTT
TRDV1	TRDD2	TRDJ1	.	CALGDHFLASDTDKLIF	TGTGCTCTTGGGGACCACTTCCTAGCTTCTGACACCGATAAACTCATCTTT
TRDV1	TRDD3	TRDJ1	few	CALGELGTIRLRVGGYAPGDKLIF	TGTGCTCTTGGGGAACTGGGGACCATACGGCTACGGGTTGGGGGATACGCGCCGGGCGATAAACTCATCTTT
TRDV1	TRDD3	TRDJ1	.	CALGEEGPSYKEWGIRDGGTKLIF	TGTGCCCTTGGGGAAGAAGGTCCTTCCTACAAAGAGTGGGGGATACGGGACGGTGGTACTAAACTCATCTTT
TRDV1	TRDD3	TRDJ1	few	CALGELTLGFTGGYMDKLIF	TGTGCTCTTGGGGAACTCACGTTAGGGTTTACTGGGGGATACATGGATAAACTCATCTTT
TRDV1	TRDD3	TRDJ1	few	CALGPSLLGDYLYTDKLIF	TGTGCTCTTGGACCTTCCCTACTGGGGGACTACTTGTACACCGATAAACTCATCTTT
TRDV1	TRDD2	TRDJ1	.	CALGEAFLPKGLYTDKLIF	TGTGCTCTTGGGGAAGCCTTCCTCCCGAAGGGGCTGTACACCGATAAACTCATCTTT
TRDV1	TRDD3	TRDJ1	few	CALGELTSYPLTGGYAHTDKLIF	TGTGCTCTTGGGGAACTTACCTCCTACCCCCTTACTGGGGGATACGCCCACACCGATAAACTCATCTTT
TRDV1	TRDD3	TRDJ1	.	CALGDLKWGISAGGKLIF	TGTGCTCTTGGGGATCTTAAATGGGGGATATCGGCGGGCGGTAAACTCATCTTT
TRDV1	TRDD3	TRDJ2	.	CALGELRRWGDLLTAQLFF	TGTGCTCTTGGGGAACTTCGGAGGTGGGGGGATTTATTGACAGCACAACTCTTCTTT
TRDV1	.	TRDJ1	.	CALGELRSFLLGDTYTDKLIF	TGTGCTCTTGGGGAACTTCGGAGCTTCCTACTAGGGGATACGTACACCGATAAACTCATCTTT
TRDV1	TRDD3	TRDJ1	.	CALGLSSSFYWGDTDKLIF	TGTGCTCTTGGCTTGTCGAGTTCCTTCTACTGGGGGGATACCGATAAACTCATCTTT
TRDV1	TRDD3	TRDJ1	.	CALLIPHWGIRGSYKLIF	TGTGCTCTCTTAATCCCCCACTGGGGGATTCGAGGGTCTTATAAACTCATCTTT
TRDV1	TRDD3	TRDJ1	.	CALGELNLHGTGGYPPYYTDKLIF	TGTGCTCTTGGGGAACTTAACCTACACGGTACTGGGGGATACCCTCCGTACTACACCGATAAACTCATCTTT
TRDV2	.	TRDJ1	.	CACDTDDRGPLTDKLIF	TGTGCCTGTGACACGGACGACCGGGGACCCCTCACCGATAAACTCATCTTT
TRDV1	TRDD3	TRDJ1	few	CALGELGHDWGILSDKPIF	TGTGCTCTTGGGGAACTAGGTCACGACTGGGGGATACTCTCCGATAAACCCATCTTT
TRDV1	.	TRDJ1	.	CALGESQLRAYRGVRAITDKLIF	TGTGCTCTTGGGGAATCCCAACTTCGGGCCTACAGGGGGGTACGCGCAATTACCGATAAACTCATCTTT
TRDV1	.	TRDJ1	few	CALGEVLSDKLIF	TGTGCTCTTGGGGAAGTACTGTCCGATAAACTCATCTTT
TRDV1	TRDD2	TRDJ1	.	CALGVPSYEGGGKLIF	TGTGCTCTTGGGGTGCCTTCCTACGAGGGTGGTGGTAAACTCATCTTT
TRDV1	TRDD3	TRDJ1	.	CALGEPIFLGDRRPVTDKLIF	TGTGCTCTTGGGGAACCAATTTTTCTGGGGGATAGACGTCCGGTGACCGATAAACTCATCTTT
TRDV1	TRDD3	TRDJ1	.	CALGEPGALLPTLYWGTPYTDKLIF	TGTGCTCTTGGGGAACCGGGAGCCCTACTTCCCACCCTTTACTGGGGGACCCCTTACACCGATAAACTCATCTTT
TRDV1	TRDD3	TRDJ1	few	CALGVHIRYWGTMGTDKLIF	TGTGCTCTTGGGGTCCACATCCGGTACTGGGGCACCATGGGCACCGATAAACTCATCTTT
TRDV1	.	TRDJ1	.	CALGELIRIYQIRHKLIF	TGTGCTCTTGGGGAACTAATCCGAATCTACCAGATAAGGCATAAACTCATCTTT
TRDV1	TRDD3	TRDJ1	.	CALGAFPTTGGYPGRPYTDKLIF	TGTGCTCTTGGGGCCTTTCCTACTACTGGGGGATACCCGGGGAGGCCTTACACCGATAAACTCATCTTT
TRDV1	.	TRDJ1	few	CALGAQYPYTDKLIF	TGTGCTCTTGGGGCGCAATACCCGTACACCGATAAACTCATCTTT
TRDV1	.	TRDJ1	.	CALGELVTRTGRIPKLIF	TGTGCTCTTGGGGAACTAGTAACCCGTACTGGGCGAATACCTAAACTCATCTTT
TRDV1	TRDD3	TRDJ1	.	CALGEGLPPLLGATYTDKLIF	TGTGCTCTTGGGGAAGGTCTTCCTCCTCTACTGGGGGCCACTTACACCGATAAACTCATCTTT
TRDV1	.	TRDJ1	.	CALGELPGVPPTKLIF	TGTGCTCTTGGGGAACTACCGGGCGTTCCCCCGACAAAACTCATCTTT
TRDV1	TRDD3	TRDJ1	few	CALGAPFLILGDTDTDKLIF	TGTGCTCTTGGTGCCCCTTTCCTTATACTGGGGGATACGGACACCGATAAACTCATCTTT
TRDV1	TRDD3	TRDJ1	.	CALGEAFRSWGIRKLIF	TGTGCTCTTGGGGAGGCCTTCCGGAGTTGGGGGATACGTAAACTCATCTTT
TRDV1	TRDD3	TRDJ1	few	CALGTLSYTGGYESCSDKLIF	TGTGCTCTTGGGACCCTTTCCTATACTGGGGGATACGAGTCCTGCTCCGATAAACTCATCTTT
TRDV1	TRDD3	TRDJ1	.	CALGVSIHSYVLGDTTDKLIF	TGTGCTCTTGGGGTATCAATCCATTCCTACGTACTGGGGGATACAACCGATAAACTCATCTTT
TRDV1	.	TRDJ1	.	CALGELVSLRGRFRGYTDKLIF	TGTGCTCTTGGGGAACTAGTTAGCCTACGGGGACGATTTAGGGGCTACACCGATAAACTCATCTTT
TRDV3	.	TRDJ1	few	CATLPTPFASGDTVGDKLIF	TGTGCCACCCTTCCTACGCCGTTTGCGTCGGGGGATACGGTGGGCGATAAACTCATCTTT
TRDV1	.	TRDJ1	.	CALGERGDQYYTDKLIF	TGTGCTCTTGGGGAACGAGGGGACCAGTACTACACCGATAAACTCATCTTT
TRDV1	.	TRDJ1	.	CALGEPLLPTANLGDNPYTDKLIF	TGTGCTCTTGGGGAACCATTGCTTCCTACAGCTAATCTGGGGGACAACCCGTACACCGATAAACTCATCTTT
TRDV1	.	TRDJ1	few	CALGELFSTLTDKLIF	TGTGCTCTTGGGGAACTATTCAGTACTCTCACCGATAAACTCATCTTT
TRDV1	.	TRDJ1	.	CALGESAPSEGGDTDKLIF	TGTGCTCTTGGGGAATCCGCTCCCTCCGAGGGTGGGGACACCGATAAACTCATCTTT
TRDV1	TRDD3	TRDJ1	.	CALGELVGDWWGILSIRTDKLIF	TGTGCTCTTGGGGAACTTGTCGGGGACTGGTGGGGGATACTAAGCATCCGCACCGATAAACTCATCTTT
TRDV1	.	TRDJ1	few	CALGELGGANKLIF	TGTGCTCTTGGGGAACTTGGCGGGGCCAATAAACTCATCTTT
TRDV1	TRDD3	TRDJ1	few	CALGELWFLGDINADKLIF	TGTGCTCTTGGGGAACTTTGGTTCCTGGGGGATATCAACGCCGATAAACTCATCTTT
TRDV1	TRDD3	TRDJ1	few	CALGELFHDFSNWGSPYTDKLIF	TGTGCTCTTGGGGAACTTTTCCACGACTTTTCCAACTGGGGGTCCCCGTACACCGATAAACTCATCTTT
TRDV1	.	TRDJ1	.	CALGESIFLPGGCDKLIF	TGTGCTCTTGGGGAGTCCATCTTCCTACCGGGGGGATGCGATAAACTCATCTTT
TRDV1	TRDD3	TRDJ1	.	CALGERDLPYSWGIEDTDKLIF	TGTGCTCTTGGGGAACGGGACTTGCCCTACTCGTGGGGGATAGAGGACACCGATAAACTCATCTTT
TRDV1	TRDD3	TRDJ1	few	CALGEPLILRTGGYLSPYTDKLIF	TGTGCTCTTGGGGAACCCCTGATACTTAGAACTGGGGGATACTTGTCCCCGTACACCGATAAACTCATCTTT
TRDV1	TRDD2	TRDJ1	.	CALGAFLLRGLSSEYTDKLIF	TGTGCTCTTGGGGCCTTCCTACTCCGGGGTCTCTCGTCTGAGTACACCGATAAACTCATCTTT
TRDV1	TRDD3	TRDJ1	few	CALGVPAWGIQCTDKLIF	TGTGCTCTTGGGGTCCCTGCCTGGGGGATACAGTGTACCGATAAACTCATCTTT
TRDV1	.	TRDJ1	few	CALGEGGGDFGWTDKLIF	TGTGCTCTTGGGGAAGGAGGTGGGGACTTCGGTTGGACCGATAAACTCATCTTT
TRDV1	.	TRDJ1	few	CALGPPWGDKLIF	TGTGCTCTTGGGCCCCCCTGGGGAGATAAACTCATCTTT
TRDV1	.	TRDJ1	.	CALGVHFGEYERYRVVWSDKLIF	TGTGCTCTTGGGGTCCACTTCGGCGAATATGAGCGGTACAGGGTTGTTTGGTCCGATAAACTCATCTTT
TRDV1	TRDD3	TRDJ1	.	CALGERSGVLGDRTHPRYTDKLIF	TGTGCTCTTGGGGAACGGTCGGGAGTACTGGGGGATCGGACCCATCCCAGGTACACCGATAAACTCATCTTT
TRDV1	TRDD3	TRDJ1	.	CALGELNPRQSQYWGILADKLIF	TGTGCTCTTGGGGAACTTAACCCCCGGCAGTCCCAGTACTGGGGGATACTGGCCGATAAACTCATCTTT
TRDV1	TRDD3	TRDJ1	few	CALGELFAGTGGLYTDKLIF	TGTGCTCTTGGGGAACTCTTCGCGGGTACTGGGGGATTGTACACCGATAAACTCATCTTT
TRDV1	TRDD3	TRDJ2	.	CALGEAVLKGIRPTAQLFF	TGTGCTCTTGGGGAAGCGGTCCTAAAGGGGATACGGCCGACAGCACAACTCTTCTTT
TRDV1	TRDD3	TRDJ1	few	CALGDDPTALGDTCTDKLIF	TGTGCTCTTGGGGACGACCCTACAGCACTGGGGGATACGTGCACCGATAAACTCATCTTT
TRDV2	TRDD3	TRDJ1	many	CACDTVRDYDYWGITDKLIF	TGTGCCTGTGACACAGTTCGTGACTACGATTACTGGGGGATAACCGATAAACTCATCTTT